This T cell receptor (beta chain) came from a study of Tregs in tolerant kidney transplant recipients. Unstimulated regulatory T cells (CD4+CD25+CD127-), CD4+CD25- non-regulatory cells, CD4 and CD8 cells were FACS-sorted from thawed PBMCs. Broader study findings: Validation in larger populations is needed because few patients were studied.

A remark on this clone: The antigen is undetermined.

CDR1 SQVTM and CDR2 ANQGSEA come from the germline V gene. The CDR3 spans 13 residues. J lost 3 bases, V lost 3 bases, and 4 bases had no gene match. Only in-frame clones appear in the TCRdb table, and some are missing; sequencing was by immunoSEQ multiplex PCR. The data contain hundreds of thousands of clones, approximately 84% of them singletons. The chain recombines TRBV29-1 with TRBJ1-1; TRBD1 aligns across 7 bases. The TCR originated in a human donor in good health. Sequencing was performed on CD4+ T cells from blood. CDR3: CSVDAGGDTEAFF. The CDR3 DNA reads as TGCAGCGTTGATGCAGGGGGGGACACTGAAGCTTTCTTT.